The 27 T cell receptor beta chains in this list originate from one sample, sequenced in a study of T-cell reconstitution after alpha-beta-depleted transplantation in children. Unique molecular identifiers were built into the TCRbeta library. TCRdb used MiXCR to reprocess the PCR reads, holding one entry per CDR3 protein. The profile covers 200,000 to 300,000 distinct CDR3 sequences, with roughly 26% appearing a single time and roughly 2.5% taken by the ten largest. The input for sequencing was PBMCs, taken before TCRalphabeta/CD19-depleted stem cell transplant. These receptors were obtained from a girl aged 2 to 9 with Fanconi anemia, due to receive a stem cell transplant.

V gene TRBV20-1 combines with J gene TRBJ2-2, with D possibly being TRBD2 (6 bases). The CDR3 length is 15 residues. The germline V gene has CDR1 DFQATT and CDR2 SNEGSKA (reference sequence). V shed 5 bases and J shed 4 bases, with 17 bases lying between them. CDR3: CSADTSFSGTGELFF. The CDR3 DNA follows: TGCAGTGCTGATACTAGCTTTTCAGGCACCGGGGAGCTGTTTTTT.

This clonotype was detected ten times or more. The chain couples TRBV7-8 to TRBJ1-2, with 9 bases that match TRBD1. The ends lost 5 bases at V and 4 bases at J; junction bases unmatched: 5. The CDR3 contains 14 residues. Germline V CDR1 and CDR2: SGHVS, FQNEAQ. The DNA for the CDR3 is TGTGCCAGCAGCCCGTCGACAGGGGGCTATGGCTACACCTTC. Translating it yields CASSPSTGGYGYTF.

This clonotype was counted many times. V usage is TRBV4-2 and J usage is TRBJ2-4; the D is unclear. CDR3 size: 15 residues. CDR1 LGHNA and CDR2 YNFKEQ come from the germline V gene. Trimming removed 1 base at V and 0 bases at J, with 7 bases between. The CDR3 reads CASSQASLAKNIQYF. In nucleotides, the CDR3 is TGTGCCAGCAGCCAAGCGTCCCTAGCCAAAAACATTCAGTACTTC.

This clonotype was seen at least ten times. This sequence joins TRBV20-1 and TRBJ2-5, with 7 bases identical to TRBD2. Per germline, CDR1 DFQATT and CDR2 SNEGSKA (reference sequence). This CDR3 has 12 residues. V was pared by 6 bases and J by 4 bases, with 5 bases of the junction left unmatched. CDR3 DNA: TGCAGTGCCACGGCGGGGGTAGAGACCCAGTACTTC. Encoded protein: CSATAGVETQYF.

The J gene is TRBJ2-1, the V gene TRBV18; 7 bases match TRBD1. Germline loops: CDR1 KGHSH, CDR2 LQKENI. The trim removed 3 bases at V and 2 bases at J, leaving 1 base unmatched. The CDR3 loop spans 14 amino acids. CDR3 amino acids: CASSPGTAYNEQFF. The DNA for the CDR3 is TGTGCCAGCTCACCCGGGACAGCCTACAATGAGCAGTTCTTC.

J is TRBJ1-1 and V is TRBV12-3 or TRBV12-4; no definite D call. This CDR3 is built from 15 residues. V was trimmed by 1 base and J by 7 bases, leaving 16 bases between them. The CDR3 is CASSLGYRPEDEAFF. As DNA, the CDR3 is TGTGCCAGCAGTTTAGGTTATCGCCCAGAGGATGAAGCTTTCTTT.

This clonotype was seen a few times. The chain is built from TRBV29-1 and TRBJ2-7, with D possibly called TRBD1 or TRBD2 (6 bases each). This CDR3 is built from 13 residues. Germline V gene lookup returns CDR1 SQVTM and CDR2 ANQGSEA. The V and J ends lost 4 bases and 3 bases respectively, with 13 bases between them. The CDR3 spells CSVAGAGVYEQYF. The DNA for the CDR3 is TGCAGCGTTGCGGGGGCGGGTGTCTACGAGCAGTACTTC.

The chain is built from TRBV4-1 and TRBJ2-1, with 9 nucleotides matching TRBD2. Germline CDR1 is MGHRA and CDR2 is YSYEKL. V shed 1 base, J shed 4 bases, and the junction held 17 bases outside the gene matches. The CDR3 contains 20 residues. The CDR3 nucleotides read TGCGCCAGCAGCCAAGGAGAACCTTTTCTAGCGGGACGGGGATACAATGAGCAGTTCTTC. It codes for CASSQGEPFLAGRGYNEQFF.

The chain combines TRBV9 with TRBJ1-3, with a tentative D call TRBD1 (6 bases). Trimming stripped 3 bases from V and 4 bases from J, with 8 bases between. CDR3 length equals 13 residues. CDR1 is SGDLS and CDR2 is YYNGEE in the germline V gene. The DNA for the CDR3 is TGTGCCAGCAGCGGAGGGGGGGGAAACACCATATATTTT. Protein: CASSGGGGNTIYF.

The sample holds many counts of this clonotype. CDR3 region: CASSQVPGLASGRYF. DNA of the CDR3: TGTGCCAGCAGCCAAGTTCCGGGACTAGCGTCGGGGAGGTACTTC. The J gene is TRBJ2-4, the V gene TRBV3-1; TRBD2 aligns across 10 bases. The CDR3 totals 15 residues. V trimming: 1 base; J trimming: 15 bases; junction bases outside the gene matches: 12. CDR1 is LGHDT, CDR2 YNNKEL, per germline (reference sequence).

The chain carries TRBV7-9 and TRBJ1-1; tentative D call: TRBD1 (5 bases). This CDR3 is 16 amino acids long. Trimming removed 3 bases from V and 8 bases from J, with 22 bases in between. CDR1 is SEHNR, CDR2 FQNEAQ, per germline (reference sequence). The CDR3 loop is CASSFPEYASGVEAFF. In DNA form, the CDR3 reads TGTGCCAGCAGCTTTCCAGAGTACGCGTCGGGGGTAGAAGCTTTCTTT.

The chain employs TRBV19 and TRBJ2-7; 11 bases align to TRBD2. This CDR3 spans 15 amino acids. Losses at the gene ends were 3 bases for V and 6 bases for J; bases not matched to a gene: 7. Germline V gives CDR1 LNHDA, CDR2 SQIVND (reference sequence). Here the CDR3 reads CASSIMASGRLEQYF. CDR3 DNA sequence: TGTGCCAGTAGTATTATGGCTAGCGGGAGGCTCGAGCAGTACTTC.

This chain links TRBV7-3 with TRBJ2-4; D might be TRBD2 (6 bases). The CDR3 has 16 amino acids. Germline CDR1 reads SGHTA; CDR2 reads FQGTGA. Trimming shortened V by 1 base and J by 6 bases, and 16 bases separated the two germline ends. The CDR3 loop is CASSLRDGRRGNIQYF. For the CDR3, the DNA is TGTGCCAGCAGCTTAAGAGACGGGAGACGGGGAAACATTCAGTACTTC.

This clonotype was observed a few times. J is TRBJ1-1 and V is TRBV20-1; perhaps TRBD1 as D (5 bases). The CDR3 length is 13 residues. V was pared by 3 bases and J by 3 bases, with 11 bases between. Germline V gene sequence: CDR1 DFQATT, CDR2 SNEGSKA (reference sequence). The CDR3 DNA reads as TGCAGTGCTAGGGCGGGGGGACACACTGAAGCTTTCTTT. As protein: CSARAGGHTEAFF.

This sequence joins TRBV23-1 and TRBJ2-1; 8 bases map to TRBD2. TRBV23-1 is recorded as an ORF, its role being uncertain. The CDR3 length is 16 residues. The J segment lost 2 bases and the V segment lost 0 bases, leaving 3 bases of the junction unmatched. The CDR3 loop reads CASSQSTSGPYNEQFF. CDR3 nucleotide sequence: TGCGCCAGCAGTCAATCAACTAGCGGACCCTACAATGAGCAGTTCTTC.

This clonotype has just a few counts. The chain carries TRBV20-1 and TRBJ2-7; D is ambiguous. Germline-derived CDR1 and CDR2 are DFQATT and SNEGSKA (reference sequence). Trimming stripped 5 bases from V and 0 bases from J, with 5 bases between. The CDR3 is made up of 11 amino acids. In nucleotides, the CDR3 is TGCAGTGCTTGGGACTCCTACGAGCAGTACTTC. Protein product: CSAWDSYEQYF.

This clonotype has ten or more counts. The chain joins TRBV12-3 or TRBV12-4 to TRBJ2-1, with 8 bases fitting TRBD2. J was trimmed by 4 bases and V by 3 bases; bases with no gene match: 11. CDR3 length equals 17 residues. The CDR3 DNA sequence: TGTGCCAGCAGTTTCCCCCGGCTAGCGGGTGATTACAATGAGCAGTTCTTC. Translation: CASSFPRLAGDYNEQFF.

This clonotype was counted at least ten times. J is TRBJ2-2 and V is TRBV29-1; D is unresolved. V was cut by 6 bases and J by 0 bases, with 11 bases left in between. Germline V gene lookup returns CDR1 SQVTM and CDR2 ANQGSEA. This CDR3 spans 14 amino acids. For the CDR3, the DNA is TGCAGCGTAGCTTGGGCCTCGAACACCGGGGAGCTGTTTTTT. This gives the protein CSVAWASNTGELFF.

This clonotype appeared many times. The chain joins TRBV28 to TRBJ2-7; 9 bases agree with TRBD1. Trimming took 2 bases from V and 2 from J; bases not matched to a gene: 7. The CDR3 loop spans 16 amino acids. From germline, CDR1 is MDHEN and CDR2 SYDVKM. The CDR3 nucleotides read TGTGCCAGCAGTTTACCCACCAGGACAGGGGCCTACGAGCAGTACTTC. Amino acids: CASSLPTRTGAYEQYF.

A few counts support this clonotype. V gene TRBV20-1 combines with J gene TRBJ1-1; no clear D. CDR3 size: 14 residues. Trimming removed 6 bases from V and 1 base from J, with 15 bases in between. CDR1 and CDR2 (germline): DFQATT, SNEGSKA (reference sequence). This chain's CDR3 is CSALGRAWNTEAFF. CDR3 DNA: TGCAGTGCCCTGGGTAGGGCTTGGAACACTGAAGCTTTCTTT.

This clonotype was detected ten times or more. The rearrangement joins TRBV10-3 to TRBJ2-7, with 11 bases lining up with TRBD1. The V gene end was trimmed by 0 bases and the J gene end by 2 bases; junction bases not matched to a gene: 0. This CDR3 region has 15 residues. The germline V gene encodes CDR1 ENHRY and CDR2 SYGVKD. The CDR3 loop reads CAISESDRGPYEQYF. The CDR3 DNA reads TGTGCCATCAGTGAGTCGGACAGGGGGCCCTACGAGCAGTACTTC.

This clonotype was counted between two and nine times. The V gene is TRBV20-1, the J gene TRBJ2-1; no clear D. The CDR3 is made up of 10 amino acids. Trimming cost V 6 bases and J 9 bases, with 9 bases left between them. Germline V gene sequence: CDR1 DFQATT, CDR2 SNEGSKA (reference sequence). The CDR3 region has the DNA TGCAGTGCCGCGCAGGCTGAGCAGTTCTTC. Translated: CSAAQAEQFF.

This clonotype occurred many times. V and J are TRBV12-3 or TRBV12-4 and TRBJ2-3; 8 bases align to TRBD2. V gave up 5 bases and J gave up 0 bases; unmatched junction bases: 4. The CDR3 is 15 residues long. Here the CDR3 reads CASSPRTSSTDTQYF. In DNA form, the CDR3 reads TGTGCCAGCAGTCCCCGGACTAGCAGCACAGATACGCAGTATTTT.

This clonotype has ten or more counts. The chain is built from TRBV29-1 and TRBJ2-1, with 7 bases identical to TRBD2. Germline values: CDR1 SQVTM, CDR2 ANQGSEA. V lost 7 bases and J lost 3; bases outside the gene matches: 6. The CDR3 has 13 residues. The CDR3 spells CSAEGGGYNEQFF. The CDR3 DNA reads TGCAGCGCCGAGGGCGGGGGCTACAATGAGCAGTTCTTC.

This clonotype was observed at least ten times. The genes are TRBV6-6 and TRBJ2-3; no firm D call. CDR1 is MNHNY, CDR2 SVGAGI, per germline (reference sequence). V lost 7 bases to trimming and J lost 4 bases, with 9 bases between them. The CDR3 runs 12 residues. The CDR3 reads CASTGAADTQYF. The CDR3 nucleotides are TGTGCCAGCACTGGAGCAGCAGATACGCAGTATTTT.

The V gene is TRBV6-5, the J gene TRBJ1-6; tentative D call: TRBD1 (5 bases). The CDR3 length is 14 residues. Germline CDR1 and CDR2: MNHEY and SVGAGI. V was pared by 2 bases and J by 11 bases, with 13 bases between. CDR3 region: CASSYMGDVTPLHF. Written as DNA, the CDR3 is TGTGCCAGCAGTTACATGGGGGACGTTACACCCCTCCACTTT.

The chain uses TRBV12-5 and TRBJ2-1, with no clear D. The germline CDR1 and CDR2 sequences are LGHNT and FRNRAP. V gave up 1 base and J gave up 4 bases, with 20 bases separating them. This CDR3 is 18 amino acids long. The CDR3 sequence: CASGLARSLAVEYNEQFF. CDR3 sequence (DNA): TGTGCTAGTGGTTTGGCAAGGTCCCTCGCAGTTGAGTACAATGAGCAGTTCTTC.